This T cell receptor beta chain was recovered during a study of T-cell memory formation after mild COVID-19. Study as a whole: TCR clusters were largely donor specific. Study-level findings and limits: Still unconfirmed is whether the second-wave clones peaking on day 37 recognized SARS-CoV-2. Clones shrinking between day 15 and 85 showed a balanced CD4/CD8 split, and those that grew later tilted toward CD4+.

As to this clonotype: Antigen specificity is unknown.

V was pared by 3 bases and J by 4 bases, with 6 bases of the junction left unmatched. This CDR3 spans 15 amino acids. The V gene's germline CDR1 is MDHEN and CDR2 SYDVKM. Constant-segment primers were used for 5'RACE, and the resulting TCR alpha and TCR beta cDNA libraries carried sample barcodes and UMIs. One entry per CDR3 protein results from TCRdb running MiXCR on the 5' RACE reads. In the table there are 92,000 or so distinct CDR3 sequences, over 13% of which are singletons. The specimen was PBMCs or a T cell subset sorted from them (not recorded which). This receptor was identified in a man aged 18 to 35 who had mild COVID-19 (a few samples of this study predate the infection). Cell type and time point are not known. The J gene is TRBJ2-5, the V gene TRBV28, with 9 bases matching TRBD1. The CDR3 loop reads CASSFRDRVLETQYF. In nucleotides, the CDR3 is TGTGCCAGCAGTTTCCGGGACAGGGTCCTAGAGACCCAGTACTTC.